Listed here are 21 T cell receptor beta chains from one sample, sequenced in a study of cytomegalovirus exposure and HLA in healthy donors. PCR primers comprised 60 Vbeta and 13 Jbeta primers. Some clones are missing from TCRdb's copy, which holds only in-frame ones; the method was immunoSEQ multiplex PCR. This table holds about 110,000 clones, around 79% found once. Material: PBMCs. The receptors come from a woman younger than 45 in good health and CMV-seronegative.

The CDR3 DNA is TGTGCCAGCAGCTTTCAACAAATAAACAACAATGAGCAGTTCTTC. Amino acid sequence: CASSFQQINNNEQFF. The chain has TRBV7-9 and TRBJ2-1, with D uncertain. V was shortened by 3 bases and J by 5 bases, with 14 bases between the two germline ends. The germline V gene has CDR1 SEHNR and CDR2 FQNEAQ (reference sequence). There are 15 residues in the CDR3. The entire variable domain, with the rest obtained from reference TRBV7-9 and TRBJ2-1, is as follows: DTGVSQNPRHKITKRGQNVTFRCDPISEHNRLYWYRQTLGQGPEFLTYFQNEAQLEKSRLLSDRFSAERPKGSFSTLEIQRTEQGDSAMYLCASSFQQINNNEQFFGPGTRLTVL.

CDR3 residues: CASRAAGLGNTIYF. The CDR3 region has the DNA TGTGCCAGCAGAGCGGCGGGGCTAGGAAACACCATATATTTT. The V call is TRBV7-9, the J call TRBJ1-3; D may be TRBD1 (5 bases). This CDR3 has 14 amino acids. Deletions cut 6 bases from V and 4 bases from J, with 13 bases between. Germline values: CDR1 SEHNR, CDR2 FQNEAQ (reference sequence).

V is TRBV19 and J is TRBJ1-2, with D unclear. Germline V lookup: CDR1 LNHDA, CDR2 SQIVND (reference sequence). Deletions cut 5 bases from V and 6 bases from J, with 10 bases between. CDR3 length equals 12 residues. The CDR3 region is CASSPRSNGYTF. As DNA, the CDR3 is TGTGCCAGTAGTCCCAGATCGAATGGCTACACCTTC.

The chain uses TRBV12-2 and TRBJ1-1; TRBD1, the D gene given by the table, was not confirmed from the DNA. TRBV12-2 counts as a pseudogene. The CDR3 covers 16 residues. The CDR3 DNA is TGTGCAAGTCGCGCGCGTCAACAGGGGAAAGACACTGAAGCTTTCTTT. Translated: CASRARQQGKDTEAFF.

The J gene is TRBJ2-2, the V gene TRBV6-5, with D possibly being TRBD2 (6 bases). V was cut by 5 bases and J by 6 bases, with 10 bases left in between. From germline, CDR1 is MNHEY and CDR2 SVGAGI. The CDR3 has 13 residues. CDR3 coding DNA: TGTGCCAGCAGTACCAGGGAGGCCGGGGAGCTGTTTTTT. Its protein product is CASSTREAGELFF.

V gene TRBV2 combines with J gene TRBJ2-5; 7 positions match TRBD2. Per germline, CDR1 SNHLY and CDR2 FYNNEI. This CDR3 region has 15 residues. Trimming cost V 7 bases and J 2 bases; bases outside gene matches: 10. The CDR3 DNA follows: TGTGCCAGCACCCCCCCAGCGGGAACACAAGAGACCCAGTACTTC. Residues: CASTPPAGTQETQYF.

This clone came up once. V and J are TRBV5-1 and TRBJ1-1; D is possibly TRBD1 (5 bases). The CDR3 runs 11 residues. The germline gives CDR1 SGHRS, CDR2 YFSETQ. Trimming left V 0 bases short and J 8 bases short, with 5 bases between. The chain's CDR3 is CASSLGQEAFF. CDR3 DNA: TGCGCCAGCAGCTTGGGACAGGAAGCTTTCTTT.

The V gene is TRBV7-3, the J gene TRBJ1-2; D remains unclear. The CDR3 is made up of 15 amino acids. The V gene's germline CDR1 is SGHTA and CDR2 FQGTGA. Trimming cost V 1 base and J 8 bases, with 17 bases left between them. The CDR3 bases are TGTGCCAGCAGCTTAATTGCGGCATCGCCCGGGGGCTACACCTTC. Translation: CASSLIAASPGGYTF.

This chain uses TRBV10-3 with TRBJ2-1; TRBD2 matches at 8 bases. Losses at the gene ends were 0 bases for V and 4 bases for J; bases not matched to a gene: 5. This CDR3 region has 16 residues. Germline V gene data show CDR1 as ENHRY and CDR2 as SYGVKD. Written as DNA, the CDR3 is TGTGCCATCAGTGAGTCGGTTAGCGGGGTATACAATGAGCAGTTCTTC. This encodes CAISESVSGVYNEQFF.

The chain has TRBV6-5 and TRBJ1-1, with TRBD1 as a possible D gene (6 bases). The CDR3 loop spans 14 amino acids. Trimming shortened V by 6 bases and J by 5 bases, and 16 bases separated the two germline ends. Per the germline V gene, CDR1 is MNHEY and CDR2 is SVGAGI. Here the CDR3 reads CASREKGERTEAFF. CDR3 coding DNA: TGTGCCAGCAGGGAAAAGGGGGAAAGGACTGAAGCTTTCTTT.

This clone came up a few times. The V and J genes are TRBV6-6 and TRBJ1-1, with 8 bases matching TRBD1. The CDR3 extends over 12 amino acids. The V segment lost 10 bases and the J segment 3 bases; nucleotides outside the gene matches: 4. The V gene's germline CDR1 is MNHNY and CDR2 SVGAGI (reference sequence). Here the CDR3 reads CATGGRYTEAFF. CDR3 DNA: TGTGCCACAGGGGGCCGGTACACTGAAGCTTTCTTT.

The chain has TRBV2 and TRBJ2-1, with 8 nucleotides matching TRBD2. V shed 4 bases and J 8 bases; nucleotides not matched to a gene: 10. The CDR3 is 15 residues long. Germline V gene sequence: CDR1 SNHLY, CDR2 FYNNEI. The CDR3 DNA reads TGTGCCAGCAGTGCCCAGCGACTAGCGAGCGATGAGCAGTTCTTC. Translated: CASSAQRLASDEQFF.

V usage is TRBV5-8 and J usage is TRBJ2-7; 16 bases are a match to TRBD2. The CDR3 totals 15 residues. Germline V CDR1 and CDR2: SGHTS, YDEGEE. J gave up 6 bases and V 4 bases, and 4 bases lay outside the gene matches. The CDR3 DNA sequence: TGTGCCAGCAGCACGGGGACTAGCGGGAGGGCCGAGCAGTACTTC. This sequence encodes CASSTGTSGRAEQYF.

This clone is deemed medium-sized. V gene TRBV4-1 combines with J gene TRBJ2-5; 10 nucleotides match TRBD2. The CDR3 is 15 residues long. The V segment lost 1 base and the J segment 4 bases; nucleotides outside the gene matches: 3. The germline V gene has CDR1 MGHRA and CDR2 YSYEKL. CDR3 sequence reads: CASSQGTSGAETQYF. The CDR3 nucleotides read TGCGCCAGCAGCCAAGGTACTAGCGGGGCAGAGACCCAGTACTTC.

This rearrangement joins TRBV4-1 to TRBJ2-7; 9 nucleotides agree with TRBD1. There are 17 residues in the CDR3. V dropped 3 bases and J dropped 5; count of bases not matched to a gene: 14. The germline V gene has CDR1 MGHRA and CDR2 YSYEKL. The CDR3 reads CASSHPRDRAERDEQYF. The DNA of the CDR3 is TGCGCCAGCAGCCACCCCAGGGACAGGGCAGAACGGGACGAGCAGTACTTC.

This clone was observed once. The chain has TRBV5-5 and TRBJ1-2, with D uncertain. The germline CDR1 and CDR2 sequences are SGHKS and YYEKEE (reference sequence). The V end lost 3 bases, the J end lost 4 bases, and 13 bases lay between the germline ends. The CDR3 is 14 residues long. DNA for the CDR3: TGTGCCAGCAGCTCGTCCGGGAAGACCTATGGCTACACCTTC. Encoded protein: CASSSSGKTYGYTF.

There are a few counts of this clone. The chain joins TRBV28 to TRBJ2-1; D may be TRBD2 (5 bases). The CDR3 extends over 11 amino acids. Germline CDR1 and CDR2: MDHEN and SYDVKM. The V end was cut by 11 bases, the J end by 8 bases, with 13 bases between. CDR3 protein: CASARGYEQFF. For the CDR3, the DNA is TGTGCCTCAGCGAGAGGGTATGAGCAGTTCTTC.

The chain recombines TRBV2 with TRBJ2-3; 9 nucleotides align to TRBD2. The germline V gene has CDR1 SNHLY and CDR2 FYNNEI. This CDR3 spans 14 amino acids. The CDR3 bases are TGTGCGGCTAGCGGGGTCCACCGGGGAGATACGCAGTATTTT. This gives the protein CAASGVHRGDTQYF.

The rearrangement links TRBV10-1 to TRBJ2-7; D possibly corresponds to TRBD2 (6 bases). V was clipped by 2 bases and J by 5 bases, with 19 bases between them. The CDR3 is 16 residues long. The germline V gene has CDR1 WNHNN and CDR2 SYGVQD (reference sequence). The CDR3 nucleotides read TGCGCCAGCAGTGAGAGCACTAGCAGGAGGAACAACGAGCAGTACTTC. Protein sequence: CASSESTSRRNNEQYF.

The chain joins TRBV7-8 to TRBJ2-2; tentative D call: TRBD2 (5 bases). V was cut by 2 bases and J by 1 base, with 14 bases left in between. There are 17 residues in the CDR3. CDR1 is SGHVS, CDR2 FQNEAQ, per germline. This CDR3 reads CASSLIGGSGNTGELFF. The CDR3 region has the DNA TGTGCCAGCAGCTTAATCGGTGGGAGTGGGAACACCGGGGAGCTGTTTTTT.

The J gene is TRBJ2-2, the V gene TRBV4-1; 8 bases line up with TRBD2. There are 18 residues in the CDR3. Losses at the gene ends were 1 base for V and 6 bases for J; bases not matched to a gene: 13. Germline V gene sequence: CDR1 MGHRA, CDR2 YSYEKL. In DNA, the CDR3 is TGCGCCAGCAGCCAAGTTAGCGGGGACGAGGGATCCGCCGGGGAGCTGTTTTTT. Translated: CASSQVSGDEGSAGELFF.